These 10 T cell receptor beta chains came from one sample sequenced in a study of T cell clonotyping in hematopoietic cell transplantation. Assay used: immunoSEQ multiplex PCR; TCRdb lists only in-frame clones, some missing. The repertoire holds approximately 12,000 clones, around three quarters seen once, with roughly 15% in the top ten. The sample in question was peripheral blood mononuclear cells, obtained 180 days after allogeneic stem cell transplant. Receptors were obtained from a male patient over 55 who had an allogeneic stem cell transplant from an unrelated donor, so the T cells may come from the graft donor. Some clones in this sample may be carry-over from other donors' samples.

CDR3 sequence: CASSLTRASTEAFF. In DNA form, the CDR3 reads TGTGCCAGCAGCTTAACGCGGGCCTCCACTGAAGCTTTCTTT. The genes are TRBV11-2 and TRBJ1-1; D gene uncertain. The germline V and J ends were trimmed by 2 bases and 4 bases, with 11 bases remaining between them. Germline CDR1 is SGHAT and CDR2 is FQNNGV. The CDR3 runs to 14 residues.

This chain connects TRBV5-6 to TRBJ2-3; D is perhaps TRBD1 (6 bases). Trimming left V 1 base short and J 1 base short, with 13 bases between. This CDR3 comprises 16 residues. From germline, CDR1 is SGHDT and CDR2 YYEEEE. CDR3 bases: TGTGCCAGCAGCTTGCGGGGTGGACAGCGCACAGATACGCAGTATTTT. This translates into CASSLRGGQRTDTQYF.

This CDR3 reads CASSPSYSNQPQHF. The DNA of the CDR3 is TGCGCCAGCAGCCCTTCCTATAGCAATCAGCCCCAGCATTTT. V gene TRBV4-1 combines with J gene TRBJ1-5; D uncertain. Germline CDR1 MGHRA, CDR2 YSYEKL. V lost 4 bases and J 0 bases, leaving 7 bases between the germline ends. The CDR3 contains 14 residues.

This chain uses TRBV5-1 with TRBJ2-7; the D gene is possibly TRBD2 (5 bases). From germline, CDR1 is SGHRS and CDR2 YFSETQ. CDR3 length equals 14 residues. Trimming removed 3 bases at V and 6 bases at J, with 16 bases between. The DNA for the CDR3 is TGCGCCAGCAGCTCCACCCCCGGGGTGACCGAGCAGTACTTC. Its protein is CASSSTPGVTEQYF.

The CDR3: CASSLSDRGPSYNEQFF. The CDR3 coding sequence is TGTGCCAGCAGTTTATCGGACAGGGGGCCCTCGTACAATGAGCAGTTCTTC. The chain couples TRBV27 to TRBJ2-1, with 11 bases aligning to TRBD1. CDR3 length: 17 residues. Germline V gene lookup returns CDR1 MNHEY and CDR2 SMNVEV (reference sequence). J gave up 4 bases and V 0 bases, and 5 bases lay outside the gene matches.

The rearrangement uses TRBV25-1 and TRBJ1-2; 9 bases agree with TRBD1. CDR3 length equals 14 residues. Germline V gene lookup returns CDR1 MGHDK and CDR2 SYGVNS. V was pared by 4 bases and J by 4 bases, with 4 bases of the junction left unmatched. The CDR3 loop reads CASSGQGVGYGYTF. The DNA for the CDR3 is TGTGCCAGCAGTGGACAGGGGGTCGGCTATGGCTACACCTTC.

CDR3 sequence (DNA): TGTGCCAGCACCGGGGGGGAGGCCGGCGAGCAGTACTTC. Protein sequence: CASTGGEAGEQYF. This rearrangement joins TRBV6-1 to TRBJ2-7; TRBD2 agrees at 8 bases. J was trimmed by 6 bases and V by 7 bases; bases with no gene match: 8. CDR3 size: 13 residues. Germline V CDR1 and CDR2: MNHNS, SASEGT.

This chain uses TRBV4-3 with TRBJ1-2; D call uncertain. Per germline, CDR1 LGHNA and CDR2 YSLEER. V lost 4 bases and J lost 4, with 4 bases in between. The CDR3 covers 11 residues. The CDR3 sequence: CASSRGYGYTF. CDR3 nucleotides: TGCGCCAGCAGCCGAGGCTATGGCTACACCTTC.

The chain uses TRBV10-3 and TRBJ1-2; 12 bases match TRBD1. V trimming: 2 bases; J trimming: 7 bases; junction bases outside the gene matches: 5. In germline, CDR1 is ENHRY, CDR2 SYGVKD. The CDR3 is made up of 15 amino acids. CDR3 region: CAISEKGQGATGYTF. The CDR3 DNA sequence: TGTGCCATCAGTGAGAAGGGACAGGGGGCCACTGGCTACACCTTC.

This clone was picked up a small number of times. The rearrangement joins TRBV30 to TRBJ1-3; no clear D. With 0 bases removed from V and 2 bases from J, the gap between germline ends came to 14 bases. This CDR3 comprises 16 residues. Germline values: CDR1 GTSNPN, CDR2 SVGIG (reference sequence). The CDR3 DNA follows: TGTGCCTGGAGTGTTCCCCCTCTGGGTCCTGGAAACACCATATATTTT. As protein: CAWSVPPLGPGNTIYF.